The rows below give T cell receptor beta chains drawn from one sample of a study of OX40 agonist ivuxolimab in advanced cancers. Repertoires were generated with immunoSEQ multiplex PCR, while TCRdb's copy carries only in-frame clones and drops some. The sample holds 55,000 to 90,000 clones, 85% to 90% seen once. The input for sequencing was CD4+ or CD8+ T cells sorted from blood, taken in a trial of the OX40 agonist ivuxolimab. Receptor source: an adult with an advanced solid tumor such as melanoma, head and neck, liver or kidney cancer. The CDR3 runs from the conserved cysteine through the conserved F or W. D genes are given only for firm matches. Clone size, where shown, is once, few, many, or a class for clones that have expanded.

DNA: TGTGCCAGTACCGGTGAAGGGGTGGGTGAGCAGTTCTTC
CDR3: CASTGEGVGEQFF
size: -
length: 13
J: TRBJ2-1
D: -
V: TRBV19

DNA: TGTGCCAGCAGCGTAGATGGGAGTACCTCACCCCTCCACTTT
CDR3: CASSVDGSTSPLHF
size: -
length: 14
J: TRBJ1-6
D: -
V: TRBV9

DNA: TGTGCCAGCAGCACTACCGGACAGGGAAGCACCGGGGAGCTGTTTTTT
CDR3: CASSTTGQGSTGELFF
size: -
length: 16
J: TRBJ2-2
D: TRBD1
V: TRBV4-2

DNA: TGTGCCAGCAGCTTAGCACGGGACAGGCAGCAGTACTTC
CDR3: CASSLARDRQQYF
size: -
length: 13
J: TRBJ2-7
D: TRBD1
V: TRBV7-2

DNA: TGTGCCAGCAGCATCTCCGGGACAGGGTCCAATCAGCCCCAGCATTTT
CDR3: CASSISGTGSNQPQHF
size: -
length: 16
J: TRBJ1-5
D: TRBD1
V: TRBV7-2

DNA: TGTGCCAGCAGTTATACTGGAAGCAATCAGCCCCAGCATTTT
CDR3: CASSYTGSNQPQHF
size: -
length: 14
J: TRBJ1-5
D: -
V: TRBV2

DNA: TGTGCCAGCAGTGAAAGCGGGAGTATTCTAGAGACCCAGTACTTC
CDR3: CASSESGSILETQYF
size: -
length: 15
J: TRBJ2-5
D: TRBD2
V: TRBV6-1

DNA: TGTGCCAGCAGCTTGGGACTAGAACCAGATACGCAGTATTTT
CDR3: CASSLGLEPDTQYF
size: -
length: 14
J: TRBJ2-3
D: -
V: TRBV5-4

DNA: TGTGCCAGCAGTCCCCCGGCCAGACTAAACACCGGGGAGCTGTTTTTT
CDR3: CASSPPARLNTGELFF
size: -
length: 16
J: TRBJ2-2
D: -
V: TRBV4-2

DNA: TGTGCCAGTAGTAAATCGGGAGGGCCCCGTGAGCAGTTCTTC
CDR3: CASSKSGGPREQFF
size: -
length: 14
J: TRBJ2-1
D: TRBD2
V: TRBV19

DNA: TGTGCCAGCAACCACGAGGCGATGAACACTGAAGCTTTCTTT
CDR3: CASNHEAMNTEAFF
size: once
length: 14
J: TRBJ1-1
D: -
V: TRBV6-1

DNA: TGTGCCAGCAAGACAGGGTTGAACAATGAGCAGTTCTTC
CDR3: CASKTGLNNEQFF
size: once
length: 13
J: TRBJ2-1
D: TRBD1
V: TRBV2

DNA: TGCGCCAGCAGCCAAGAGGCAGGGCTCTATGGCTACACCTTC
CDR3: CASSQEAGLYGYTF
size: -
length: 14
J: TRBJ1-2
D: -
V: TRBV4-1

DNA: TGTGCCAGCAGCTCCGATGGGAGGGGGGACTACGAGCAGTACTTC
CDR3: CASSSDGRGDYEQYF
size: -
length: 15
J: TRBJ2-7
D: -
V: TRBV5-4

DNA: TGTGCCAGCAGGCTTACCGGGACTAGCGGCCTTTTCTCCTACGAGCAGTACTTC
CDR3: CASRLTGTSGLFSYEQYF
size: -
length: 18
J: TRBJ2-7
D: TRBD2
V: TRBV28

DNA: TGCGCCAGCAGCCAAGGGGGGGCAGGGGACAGATCACCCCTCCACTTT
CDR3: CASSQGGAGDRSPLHF
size: -
length: 16
J: TRBJ1-6
D: TRBD1
V: TRBV7-2

DNA: TGTGCCAGCAGTTTAGGATTGGGGACAGCGATAGCTTTCTTT
CDR3: CASSLGLGTAIAFF
size: -
length: 14
J: TRBJ1-1
D: TRBD1
V: TRBV28

DNA: TGTGCCATCAGTGGGACTAACATCTACAATGAGCAGTTCTTC
CDR3: CAISGTNIYNEQFF
size: -
length: 14
J: TRBJ2-1
D: -
V: TRBV10-3

DNA: TGTGCCTGGATGAAGGGACTAGCGGGAGTAAATGAGCAGTTCTTC
CDR3: CAWMKGLAGVNEQFF
size: once
length: 15
J: TRBJ2-1
D: TRBD2
V: TRBV30

DNA: TGTGCCAGCAGCTCCGCGGGACTGAGAACTGGAAACACCATATATTTT
CDR3: CASSSAGLRTGNTIYF
size: once
length: 16
J: TRBJ1-3
D: -
V: TRBV7-3

DNA: TGTGCCAGGGGCTCACAGGGAAATCGGTCACCCCTCCACTTT
CDR3: CARGSQGNRSPLHF
size: -
length: 14
J: TRBJ1-6
D: -
V: TRBV2

DNA: TGTGCCAGCTCACCTCCGGGGAGGAATGAGCAGTTCTTC
CDR3: CASSPPGRNEQFF
size: -
length: 13
J: TRBJ2-1
D: -
V: TRBV18

DNA: TGTGCCAGCAGTGAAAGGACAGGGGGCAAGGATGAGCAGTACTTC
CDR3: CASSERTGGKDEQYF
size: once
length: 15
J: TRBJ2-7
D: TRBD1
V: TRBV2

DNA: TGCGCCAGCAGCTGGACTAGCGGGTATGGCTCTGGGGCCAACGTCCTGACTTTC
CDR3: CASSWTSGYGSGANVLTF
size: -
length: 18
J: TRBJ2-6
D: TRBD2
V: TRBV5-1

DNA: TGTGCCAGCAGCTTAGGATGGGCAGGGGGCGGTACAGATACGCAGTATTTT
CDR3: CASSLGWAGGGTDTQYF
size: -
length: 17
J: TRBJ2-3
D: TRBD1
V: TRBV7-2

DNA: TGTGCCAGCAGAGCCCGTCTTAGTGGGCAGCCCCAGCATTTT
CDR3: CASRARLSGQPQHF
size: -
length: 14
J: TRBJ1-5
D: -
V: TRBV6-5

DNA: TGTGCCAGCTCAGTCCTTAATAGCGGGGGGGCCGGTACGCAGTATTTT
CDR3: CASSVLNSGGAGTQYF
size: -
length: 16
J: TRBJ2-3
D: TRBD2
V: TRBV7-2

DNA: TGTGCCAGCAGCGACAGCCGGAGCTCTGGAAACACCATATATTTT
CDR3: CASSDSRSSGNTIYF
size: once
length: 15
J: TRBJ1-3
D: -
V: TRBV11-2

DNA: TGTGCCAGCTCACCTACAACAGGGTCTAACTATGGCTACACCTTC
CDR3: CASSPTTGSNYGYTF
size: once
length: 15
J: TRBJ1-2
D: -
V: TRBV18

DNA: TGTGCCAGCAGCGGACAGTTCACAGATACGCAGTATTTT
CDR3: CASSGQFTDTQYF
size: -
length: 13
J: TRBJ2-3
D: -
V: TRBV5-5

DNA: TGTGCCTGGAGTTTTACAGGGGTCGAGCAGTACTTC
CDR3: CAWSFTGVEQYF
size: -
length: 12
J: TRBJ2-7
D: TRBD1
V: TRBV30

DNA: TGCGCCAGCAGCCAAGACGAAGGTTGGGGGGCCAACGTCCTGACTTTC
CDR3: CASSQDEGWGANVLTF
size: -
length: 16
J: TRBJ2-6
D: -
V: TRBV4-1

DNA: TGTGCCAGTATAAGGACAGGGGGCGGAAGCAATCAGCCCCAGCATTTT
CDR3: CASIRTGGGSNQPQHF
size: -
length: 16
J: TRBJ1-5
D: TRBD1
V: TRBV19

DNA: TGCGCCAGCAGCCAAGATGGGGGGCGGAATCAGCCCCAGCATTTT
CDR3: CASSQDGGRNQPQHF
size: -
length: 15
J: TRBJ1-5
D: -
V: TRBV4-1

DNA: TGTGCCATCAGGGGACTTTCTCAAGAGACCCAGTACTTC
CDR3: CAIRGLSQETQYF
size: -
length: 13
J: TRBJ2-5
D: -
V: TRBV10-3

DNA: TGTGCCAGCAGCTCCTTTACGGGGAACGCAGATACGCAGTATTTT
CDR3: CASSSFTGNADTQYF
size: -
length: 15
J: TRBJ2-3
D: -
V: TRBV28

DNA: TGTGCCAGCAGCTTAATCCAGGGGGGCTATGGCTACACCTTC
CDR3: CASSLIQGGYGYTF
size: -
length: 14
J: TRBJ1-2
D: TRBD1
V: TRBV7-2

DNA: TGTGCCAGCAGCTTTGATGGGGCAGCCAAAAACATTCAGTACTTC
CDR3: CASSFDGAAKNIQYF
size: -
length: 15
J: TRBJ2-4
D: -
V: TRBV5-5

DNA: TGTGCCATCAGTGACGGGCCTCTCCTGCGGGAGACCCAGTACTTC
CDR3: CAISDGPLLRETQYF
size: -
length: 15
J: TRBJ2-5
D: -
V: TRBV10-3

DNA: TGCGCCAGCACTAAAGGGGGCCAAGAGACCCAGTACTTC
CDR3: CASTKGGQETQYF
size: once
length: 13
J: TRBJ2-5
D: -
V: TRBV5-1

DNA: TGTGCCAGCAGTAAGGGGGTTCTCTGGCAGCCCCAGCATTTT
CDR3: CASSKGVLWQPQHF
size: -
length: 14
J: TRBJ1-5
D: -
V: TRBV2

DNA: TGCGCCAGCAGCTTGGGGGGGTCGAACACCGGGGAGCTGTTTTTT
CDR3: CASSLGGSNTGELFF
size: -
length: 15
J: TRBJ2-2
D: -
V: TRBV5-1

DNA: TGTGCCACCGGTAAGGGGGCACGCGACAGATACGAGCAGTACTTC
CDR3: CATGKGARDRYEQYF
size: -
length: 15
J: TRBJ2-7
D: TRBD1
V: TRBV6-6

DNA: TGTGCCAGCGTGAGGGAGCGGGGTGTCACCGGGGAGCTGTTTTTT
CDR3: CASVRERGVTGELFF
size: -
length: 15
J: TRBJ2-2
D: TRBD2
V: TRBV2

DNA: TGCGCCAGCAGCCAAGATAGCAGCACCGGGGAGCTGTTTTTT
CDR3: CASSQDSSTGELFF
size: -
length: 14
J: TRBJ2-2
D: -
V: TRBV4-1

DNA: TGTGCCAGCAGTGAAGCGGTTTCCGGGGTAGCTTTCTTT
CDR3: CASSEAVSGVAFF
size: once
length: 13
J: TRBJ1-1
D: -
V: TRBV6-1

DNA: TGTGCCAGCAGCAAGAGGACTAGCGGGAAGCGGGTACAAGAGACCCAGTACTTC
CDR3: CASSKRTSGKRVQETQYF
size: -
length: 18
J: TRBJ2-5
D: -
V: TRBV21-1